Below, 24 T cell receptor beta chains from the same sample are listed, as sequenced in a study of blood T cell repertoires in COVID-19. Produced via immunoSEQ multiplex PCR; TCRdb's table is partial and in-frame only. The sample has approximately 60,000 clones, 70% to 80% seen once. Sample: peripheral blood. All receptors derive from a woman aged 80 or over with acute or convalescent COVID-19.

This chain links TRBV29-1 with TRBJ2-3; TRBD1 agrees at 7 bases. Unmatched junction bases numbered 6, after V lost 4 bases and J lost 2 bases. The CDR3 extends over 14 amino acids. The V gene's germline CDR1 is SQVTM and CDR2 ANQGSEA. The CDR3 bases are TGCAGCGTTGCTACAGGGGCCATCACAGATACGCAGTATTTT. This gives the protein CSVATGAITDTQYF.

This rearrangement joins TRBV28 to TRBJ1-6; 10 bases align to TRBD1. The ends lost 4 bases at V and 9 bases at J; junction bases unmatched: 6. CDR1 and CDR2 (germline): MDHEN, SYDVKM. This CDR3 contains 15 residues. The DNA for the CDR3 is TGTGCCAGCAGTTCACCGGGACAGGGGATTTCACCCCTCCACTTT. It codes for CASSSPGQGISPLHF. The variable domain in full, completed from reference TRBV28 and TRBJ1-6, reads DVKVTQSSRYLVKRTGEKVFLECVQDMDHENMFWYRQDPGLGLRLIYFSYDVKMKEKGDIPEGYSVSREKKERFSLILESASTNQTSMYLCASSSPGQGISPLHFGNGTRLTVT.

V is TRBV28 and J is TRBJ2-3, with a tentative D call TRBD2 (7 bases). Germline CDR1 and CDR2: MDHEN and SYDVKM. The length of the CDR3 is 15 residues. The V end was cut by 8 bases, the J end by 0 bases, with 15 bases between. The CDR3: CASSGGGGSTDTQYF. The CDR3 DNA reads as TGTGCCAGCTCGGGGGGAGGGGGAAGCACAGATACGCAGTATTTT.

The rearrangement joins TRBV5-6 to TRBJ2-3; D might be TRBD2 (6 bases). In germline, CDR1 is SGHDT, CDR2 YYEEEE. The V end was cut by 4 bases, the J end by 1 base, with 10 bases between. The CDR3 is 14 residues long. CDR3 bases: TGTGCCAGCAGCCCGGGACTCCGCACAGATACGCAGTATTTT. It encodes CASSPGLRTDTQYF.

The chain combines TRBV5-1 with TRBJ1-4; no definite D call. Germline V gives CDR1 SGHRS, CDR2 YFSETQ. V was cut by 0 bases and J by 10 bases, with 7 bases left in between. The CDR3 is made up of 12 amino acids. The chain's CDR3 is CASSLEGGKLFF. DNA of the CDR3: TGCGCCAGCAGCTTGGAGGGAGGAAAACTGTTTTTT.

The V call is TRBV20-1, the J call TRBJ2-3; 7 bases agree with TRBD2. The CDR3 length is 15 residues. Per the germline V gene, CDR1 is DFQATT and CDR2 is SNEGSKA (reference sequence). V was clipped by 3 bases and J by 1 base; unmatched bases: 7. Here the CDR3 DNA reads TGCAGTGCTAGTGGAGGCGGGAGCCGCACAGATACGCAGTATTTT. It codes for CSASGGGSRTDTQYF.

This chain joins TRBV19 and TRBJ1-2; D remains unclear. Trimming pared 5 bases from V and 7 bases from J, leaving 11 bases between. CDR3 length: 12 residues. Per germline, CDR1 LNHDA and CDR2 SQIVND (reference sequence). The chain's CDR3 is CASSPGFRGYTF. CDR3 nucleotides: TGTGCCAGTAGTCCGGGGTTCCGTGGCTACACCTTC.

CDR3 residues: CASSGAGGTGELFF. CDR3 DNA: TGTGCCAGCAGCGGGGCGGGAGGGACCGGGGAGCTGTTTTTT. The chain employs TRBV4-2 and TRBJ2-2; 9 nucleotides line up with TRBD2. Germline V gene sequence: CDR1 LGHNA, CDR2 YNFKEQ. The J segment lost 5 bases and the V segment lost 5 bases, leaving 3 bases of the junction unmatched. The CDR3 consists of 14 residues.

J is TRBJ2-7 and V is TRBV10-1, with 7 bases aligning to TRBD2. From germline, CDR1 is WNHNN and CDR2 SYGVQD (reference sequence). The CDR3 covers 15 residues. Trimming took 2 bases from V and 2 from J; bases not matched to a gene: 6. The CDR3 loop reads CASSEGLAATYEQYF. CDR3 in DNA: TGCGCCAGCAGTGAGGGGCTAGCGGCGACCTACGAGCAGTACTTC.

The chain has TRBV5-6 and TRBJ2-1; 15 bases are a match to TRBD2. CDR3 length: 16 residues. The J segment lost 7 bases and the V segment lost 1 base, leaving 3 bases of the junction unmatched. Germline CDR1 reads SGHDT; CDR2 reads YYEEEE. The CDR3, as DNA: TGTGCCAGCAGCTTGTTGGGGACTAGCGGGAGGAATGAGCAGTTCTTC. Translating it yields CASSLLGTSGRNEQFF.

The chain carries TRBV19 and TRBJ1-5, with 12 bases that match TRBD1. V dropped 4 bases and J dropped 4; count of bases not matched to a gene: 5. Per germline, CDR1 LNHDA and CDR2 SQIVND (reference sequence). The CDR3 covers 16 residues. This CDR3 reads CASSTPGQGANQPQHF. For the CDR3, the DNA is TGTGCCAGTAGTACCCCGGGACAGGGGGCAAATCAGCCCCAGCATTTT.

This clone was observed once. The CDR3 bases are TGTGCCAGCAGTTTGTTATATGGGGACTACACCGGGGAGCTGTTTTTT. This sequence encodes CASSLLYGDYTGELFF. V usage is TRBV7-2 and J usage is TRBJ2-2, with D perhaps matching TRBD2 (6 bases). Germline lookup yields CDR1 SGHTA and CDR2 FQGNSA. The CDR3 is 16 residues long. V was pared by 6 bases and J by 3 bases, with 17 bases between.

CDR3 region: CASSLGGQGGETQYF. The DNA of the CDR3 is TGTGCCAGCAGCCTTGGGGGACAGGGTGGAGAGACCCAGTACTTC. This chain connects TRBV7-3 to TRBJ2-5; 9 bases line up with TRBD1. Unmatched junction bases numbered 8, after V lost 5 bases and J lost 4 bases. CDR1 and CDR2 from the germline V gene are SGHTA and FQGTGA. CDR3 length: 15 amino acids.

The CDR3 reads CASSFGSGAYEQYF. The DNA for the CDR3 is TGTGCCAGCAGTTTCGGAAGTGGAGCCTACGAGCAGTACTTC. The chain joins TRBV28 to TRBJ2-7; D is unresolved. This CDR3 comprises 14 residues. V gave up 3 bases and J gave up 2 bases, with 11 bases separating them. Per germline, CDR1 MDHEN and CDR2 SYDVKM.

V and J are TRBV7-2 and TRBJ2-7; 9 nucleotides align to TRBD1. The V gene end was trimmed by 1 base and the J gene end by 2 bases; junction bases not matched to a gene: 6. Germline lookup yields CDR1 SGHTA and CDR2 FQGNSA. There are 16 residues in the CDR3. The CDR3 nucleotides are TGTGCCAGCAGCTTAGACTTCAGACAGGGGGCCTACGAGCAGTACTTC. Protein sequence: CASSLDFRQGAYEQYF.

Only one count was recorded for this clone. The gene calls are TRBV28 and TRBJ1-3; D gene ambiguous. Trimming cost V 5 bases and J 4 bases, with 9 bases left between them. This CDR3 spans 13 amino acids. Germline V CDR1 and CDR2: MDHEN, SYDVKM. CDR3 protein: CASSPQSGNTIYF. CDR3 DNA sequence: TGTGCCAGCAGTCCCCAGTCAGGAAACACCATATATTTT.

CDR3 DNA sequence: TGCAGTGCTAGTAACCGGGATGAGTGGAAATACGAGCAGTACTTC. This sequence encodes CSASNRDEWKYEQYF. The chain couples TRBV20-1 to TRBJ2-7; D possibly corresponds to TRBD2 (5 bases). The CDR3 runs to 15 residues. Germline CDR1 is DFQATT and CDR2 is SNEGSKA (reference sequence). Between the trimmed V and J ends, which lost 3 bases and 4 bases, there was a span of 19 bases.

The genes are TRBV2 and TRBJ2-3, with 7 positions matching TRBD1. Germline lookup yields CDR1 SNHLY and CDR2 FYNNEI. This CDR3 comprises 14 residues. Trimming at V came to 4 bases and at J to 5 bases, leaving 6 bases not matched to a gene. DNA of the CDR3: TGTGCCAGCAGTGGGGTAGGGGGCGTAGATACGCAGTATTTT. Residues: CASSGVGGVDTQYF.

This clone was seen at least ten times. Other DNA variants within this sample encode the same CDR3. V is TRBV5-1 and J is TRBJ2-3, with TRBD2 identical over 9 bases. V was pared by 0 bases and J by 3 bases, with 2 bases of the junction left unmatched. In germline, CDR1 is SGHRS, CDR2 YFSETQ. CDR3 size: 15 residues. CDR3: CASSLALAGTDTQYF. CDR3 nucleotides: TGCGCCAGCAGCTTGGCGCTAGCGGGGACAGATACGCAGTATTTT.

This clone was detected only once. The chain has TRBV27 and TRBJ1-6, with D unclear. CDR1 is MNHEY and CDR2 is SMNVEV in the germline V gene (reference sequence). Trimming pared 2 bases from V and 5 bases from J, leaving 7 bases between. The CDR3 spans 14 residues. The CDR3 sequence: CASSLRENNSPLHF. The CDR3 DNA follows: TGTGCCAGCAGTTTAAGAGAAAATAATTCACCCCTCCACTTT.

The rearrangement uses TRBV28 and TRBJ1-1, with D perhaps TRBD1 (6 bases). Trimming took off 5 bases at V and 4 bases at J, with 17 bases between the two ends. In germline, CDR1 is MDHEN, CDR2 SYDVKM. The CDR3 loop spans 15 amino acids. CDR3 residues: CASSRGGASGTEAFF. CDR3 sequence (DNA): TGTGCCAGCAGTCGCGGGGGCGCGAGTGGCACTGAAGCTTTCTTT.

The gene calls are TRBV5-1 and TRBJ1-6, with 7 nucleotides matching TRBD1. The CDR3 runs to 16 residues. Germline loops: CDR1 SGHRS, CDR2 YFSETQ. V trimming: 3 bases; J trimming: 2 bases; junction bases outside the gene matches: 5. The CDR3, as DNA: TGCGCCAGCAGCTCTCGCGGGACAGCCTATAATTCACCCCTCCACTTT. Protein sequence: CASSSRGTAYNSPLHF.

This chain links TRBV18 with TRBJ1-3; D perhaps matches TRBD1 (5 bases). V was cut by 2 bases and J by 1 base, with 12 bases left in between. Germline CDR1 and CDR2: KGHSH and LQKENI. The CDR3 is 16 amino acids. The chain's CDR3 is CASSPTQGISGNTIYF. The CDR3 coding sequence is TGTGCCAGCTCACCAACCCAGGGTATTTCTGGAAACACCATATATTTT.

The CDR3 loop reads CASSFGGREGRYNEQFF. The DNA for the CDR3 is TGTGCCAGCAGTTTCGGGGGGCGGGAGGGCCGCTACAATGAGCAGTTCTTC. The rearrangement joins TRBV28 to TRBJ2-1, with TRBD2 identical over 9 bases. The CDR3 is 17 amino acids. Unmatched junction bases numbered 9, after V lost 3 bases and J lost 3 bases. CDR1 is MDHEN, CDR2 SYDVKM, per germline.